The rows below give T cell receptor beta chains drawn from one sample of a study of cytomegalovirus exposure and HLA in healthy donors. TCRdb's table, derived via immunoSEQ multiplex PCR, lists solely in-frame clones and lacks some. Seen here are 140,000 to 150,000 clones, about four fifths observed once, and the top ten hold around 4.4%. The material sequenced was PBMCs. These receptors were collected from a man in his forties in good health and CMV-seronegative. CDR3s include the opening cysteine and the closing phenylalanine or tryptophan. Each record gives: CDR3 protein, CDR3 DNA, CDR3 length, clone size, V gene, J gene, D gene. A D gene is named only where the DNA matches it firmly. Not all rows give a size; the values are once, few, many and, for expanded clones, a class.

CDR3aa: CASSLPGGPDTQYF
CDR3nt: TGTGCCAGCAGCTTGCCGGGGGGCCCAGATACGCAGTATTTT
len: 14
abundance: NA
v_gene: TRBV5-6
j_gene: TRBJ2-3
d_gene: NA

CDR3aa: CASSVAERGGTDTQYF
CDR3nt: TGTGCCAGCAGCGTAGCGGAGCGGGGGGGCACAGATACGCAGTATTTT
len: 16
abundance: NA
v_gene: TRBV9
j_gene: TRBJ2-3
d_gene: TRBD2

CDR3aa: CASSLFNQPQHF
CDR3nt: TGTGCCAGCAGCCTCTTCAATCAGCCCCAGCATTTT
len: 12
abundance: NA
v_gene: TRBV5-8
j_gene: TRBJ1-5
d_gene: NA

CDR3aa: CSVRSSEVTEAFF
CDR3nt: TGCAGCGTCCGTAGCAGCGAGGTCACTGAAGCTTTCTTT
len: 13
abundance: NA
v_gene: TRBV29-1
j_gene: TRBJ1-1
d_gene: NA

CDR3aa: CASSPPGITEAFF
CDR3nt: TGTGCCAGCAGCCCCCCGGGGATCACTGAAGCTTTCTTT
len: 13
abundance: NA
v_gene: TRBV9
j_gene: TRBJ1-1
d_gene: NA

CDR3aa: CASSSWTSGGDEQYF
CDR3nt: TGTGCCAGCAGCTCCTGGACTAGCGGGGGGGACGAGCAGTACTTC
len: 15
abundance: once
v_gene: TRBV7-2
j_gene: TRBJ2-7
d_gene: TRBD2

CDR3aa: CASGSLYQPQHF
CDR3nt: TGTGCTAGTGGTTCCCTGTATCAGCCCCAGCATTTT
len: 12
abundance: few
v_gene: TRBV12-5
j_gene: TRBJ1-5
d_gene: NA

CDR3aa: CASSESSGGVTNEKLFF
CDR3nt: TGCGCCAGCAGTGAGTCGAGTGGGGGGGTAACTAATGAAAAACTGTTTTTT
len: 17
abundance: once
v_gene: TRBV10-2
j_gene: TRBJ1-4
d_gene: NA

CDR3aa: CAISTGGEQYF
CDR3nt: TGTGCCATCAGTACAGGGGGAGAGCAGTACTTC
len: 11
abundance: once
v_gene: TRBV10-3
j_gene: TRBJ2-5
d_gene: TRBD1

CDR3aa: CASSQDRDREREQFF
CDR3nt: TGCGCCAGCAGCCAAGATAGGGACAGGGAGAGGGAGCAGTTCTTC
len: 15
abundance: NA
v_gene: TRBV4-3
j_gene: TRBJ2-1
d_gene: TRBD1

CDR3aa: CASSSDRGYTEAFF
CDR3nt: TGTGCCAGCAGTTCGGACAGGGGCTACACTGAAGCTTTCTTT
len: 14
abundance: NA
v_gene: TRBV27
j_gene: TRBJ1-1
d_gene: TRBD1

CDR3aa: CASTTGVINSPLHF
CDR3nt: TGTGCCAGCACTACAGGGGTCATTAATTCACCCCTCCACTTT
len: 14
abundance: NA
v_gene: TRBV2
j_gene: TRBJ1-6
d_gene: TRBD1

CDR3aa: CASSLVRGVAEAFF
CDR3nt: TGTGCCAGCAGCTTAGTTCGAGGTGTAGCTGAAGCTTTCTTT
len: 14
abundance: NA
v_gene: TRBV7-9
j_gene: TRBJ1-1
d_gene: NA

CDR3aa: CASSGTFTDTQYF
CDR3nt: TGTGCCAGCTCGGGAACCTTCACAGATACGCAGTATTTT
len: 13
abundance: NA
v_gene: TRBV6-1
j_gene: TRBJ2-3
d_gene: NA

CDR3aa: CSVQDSTTSTDTQYF
CDR3nt: TGCAGCGTCCAGGACAGCACGACTAGCACAGATACGCAGTATTTT
len: 15
abundance: NA
v_gene: TRBV29-1
j_gene: TRBJ2-3
d_gene: NA